The 30 T cell receptor beta chains reported below all come from one sample, sequenced in a study of T cells generated in artificial thymic organoids. TCRalpha and TCRbeta libraries were amplified separately by semi-nested PCR with TRAC or TRBC reverse primers. TCRdb re-analysed the 5' RACE reads in MiXCR, keeping a single row per CDR3 protein. Among roughly 5,100 distinct CDR3 sequences listed, around 32% were seen once. Specimen: naive CD8+ T cells from blood. Sample subset: CD3+TCRalphabeta+CD8SP T cells; for blood, CD45RO-CCR7+ naive CD8+ T cells. These receptors were obtained from a human donor who gave cord blood stem cells for thymic organoid culture, a cardiac surgery patient who gave postnatal thymus, or a blood donor (not recorded which).

The chain combines TRBV10-3 with TRBJ1-4, with D hard to call. Germline V gene data show CDR1 as ENHRY and CDR2 as SYGVKD. With 2 bases removed from V and 7 bases from J, the gap between germline ends came to 14 bases. This CDR3 comprises 15 residues. This CDR3 reads CAISEGADGSEKLFF. The CDR3 DNA is TGTGCCATCAGTGAGGGTGCGGACGGTAGTGAAAAACTGTTTTTT.

The chain links TRBV6-6 to TRBJ2-1; 7 bases align to TRBD1. After removal of 2 bases from V and 4 bases from J, the junction contained 8 bases not matched to a gene. This CDR3 region has 16 residues. The germline V gene encodes CDR1 MNHNY and CDR2 SVGAGI (reference sequence). The CDR3 reads CASSYGGQVSYNEQFF. Written as DNA, the CDR3 is TGTGCCAGCAGTTACGGCGGACAGGTTTCATACAATGAGCAGTTCTTC.

By proportion, this clonotype is medium-sized. The rearrangement links TRBV14 to TRBJ2-1, with D tentatively TRBD2 (5 bases). The V and J ends lost 1 base and 0 bases respectively, with 13 bases between them. The length of the CDR3 is 17 residues. CDR1 is SGHDN, CDR2 FVKESK, per germline. The CDR3, as DNA: TGTGCCAGCAGCCAAGGGATCGGAAGCGGCTCCTACAATGAGCAGTTCTTC. Its translation is CASSQGIGSGSYNEQFF. Full variable domain (remainder filled in from reference TRBV14 and TRBJ2-1): EAGVTQFPSHSVIEKGQTVTLRCDPISGHDNLYWYRRVMGKEIKFLLHFVKESKQDESGMPNNRFLAERTGGTYSTLKVQPAELEDSGVYFCASSQGIGSGSYNEQFFGPGTRLTVL.

This clonotype has just a few counts. The V gene is TRBV5-1, the J gene TRBJ1-1; D unclear. The V gene lost 0 bases and the J gene lost 1 base, with 10 bases spanning the gap. The germline V gene has CDR1 SGHRS and CDR2 YFSETQ. This CDR3 region has 15 residues. In DNA form, the CDR3 reads TGCGCCAGCAGCTTGGCTCTTCTACGGAACACTGAAGCTTTCTTT. Amino acid sequence: CASSLALLRNTEAFF.

As for this clonotype: A read error may explain this, as a much larger clone is one base away. The chain carries TRBV29-1 and TRBJ2-5; TRBD1 or TRBD2 may be the D gene (6 bases each). Germline CDR1 reads SQVTM; CDR2 reads ANQGSEA. This CDR3 is 12 amino acids long. The CDR3 DNA follows: TGCGGCGTTAACCGGGGGCTGGAGACCCAGTACTTC. It yields the protein CGVNRGLETQYF.

V is TRBV9 and J is TRBJ2-2; no clear D. Trimming removed 0 bases at V and 1 base at J, with 7 bases between. Per germline, CDR1 SGDLS and CDR2 YYNGEE. The CDR3 extends over 15 amino acids. CDR3 region: CASSVGGLNTGELFF. Written as DNA, the CDR3 is TGTGCCAGCAGCGTAGGGGGTCTGAACACCGGGGAGCTGTTTTTT.

CDR3 bases: TGTGCCAGCAGCGTAGCGGGACACTACAATGAGCAGTTCTTC. Residues: CASSVAGHYNEQFF. This sequence joins TRBV9 and TRBJ2-1, with TRBD1 as a possible D gene (6 bases). The CDR3 totals 14 residues. The V gene lost 0 bases and the J gene lost 3 bases, with 7 bases spanning the gap. Germline CDR1 reads SGDLS; CDR2 reads YYNGEE.

The chain carries TRBV5-1 and TRBJ2-1; 9 nucleotides agree with TRBD1. Germline V CDR1 and CDR2: SGHRS, YFSETQ. This CDR3 comprises 18 residues. The V gene end was trimmed by 3 bases and the J gene end by 3 bases; junction bases not matched to a gene: 13. CDR3 residues: CASSSGQGIGGLYNEQFF. The CDR3 DNA sequence: TGCGCCAGCAGCTCGGGACAGGGTATAGGGGGTCTCTACAATGAGCAGTTCTTC.

This clonotype is medium-sized by share. The chain combines TRBV13 with TRBJ1-1; D is possibly TRBD1 (6 bases). This CDR3 is built from 13 residues. V was trimmed by 0 bases and J by 6 bases, leaving 8 bases between them. Germline values: CDR1 PRHDT, CDR2 FYEKMQ (reference sequence). CDR3 amino acids: CASSLGDSPEAFF. In nucleotides, the CDR3 is TGTGCCAGCAGCTTAGGGGACAGCCCTGAAGCTTTCTTT.

This clonotype is categorized as medium-sized. The rearrangement joins TRBV2 to TRBJ2-1; D ambiguous. The germline V gene has CDR1 SNHLY and CDR2 FYNNEI. Trimming left V 7 bases short and J 4 bases short, with 11 bases between. The CDR3 is 13 residues long. Written as DNA, the CDR3 is TGTGCCAGCATCTCCGATTCTTACAATGAGCAGTTCTTC. Its translation: CASISDSYNEQFF. Drawing the rest from reference TRBV2 and TRBJ2-1, the complete variable domain is EPEVTQTPSHQVTQMGQEVILRCVPISNHLYFYWYRQILGQKVEFLVSFYNNEISEKSEIFDDQFSVERPDGSNFTLKIRSTKLEDSAMYFCASISDSYNEQFFGPGTRLTVL.

The chain employs TRBV20-1 and TRBJ1-2; no clear D. Trimming shortened V by 1 base and J by 1 base, and 10 bases separated the two germline ends. Germline V gives CDR1 DFQATT, CDR2 SNEGSKA (reference sequence). The length of the CDR3 is 14 residues. DNA for the CDR3: TGCAGTGCTAGAGGGCACGGATTTAACTATGGCTACACCTTC. Translating it yields CSARGHGFNYGYTF.

This chain links TRBV28 with TRBJ2-1, with 16 nucleotides matching TRBD2. Unmatched junction bases numbered 10, after V lost 5 bases and J lost 3 bases. Per the germline V gene, CDR1 is MDHEN and CDR2 is SYDVKM. The length of the CDR3 is 19 residues. The CDR3 is CASSNPGLAGGPHYNEQFF. CDR3 DNA: TGTGCCAGCAGTAATCCGGGACTAGCGGGAGGGCCTCACTACAATGAGCAGTTCTTC. Full variable domain (remainder filled in from reference TRBV28 and TRBJ2-1): DVKVTQSSRYLVKRTGEKVFLECVQDMDHENMFWYRQDPGLGLRLIYFSYDVKMKEKGDIPEGYSVSREKKERFSLILESASTNQTSMYLCASSNPGLAGGPHYNEQFFGPGTRLTVL.

The chain uses TRBV12-3 or TRBV12-4 and TRBJ2-5; D not resolved. Trimming took off 5 bases at V and 4 bases at J, with 14 bases between the two ends. The CDR3 contains 14 residues. Here the CDR3 reads CASSNSPFGETQYF. The CDR3 DNA reads as TGTGCCAGCAGTAACAGTCCCTTTGGAGAGACCCAGTACTTC.

This clonotype is deemed medium-sized (0.01 to 0.1%). The rearrangement uses TRBV27 and TRBJ2-7; D not certain. The CDR3 is 13 residues long. Trimming took off 6 bases at V and 3 bases at J, with 12 bases between the two ends. From germline, CDR1 is MNHEY and CDR2 SMNVEV (reference sequence). The CDR3 bases are TGTGCCAGCAGCCACCTTGGAAACTACGAGCAGTACTTC. Protein product: CASSHLGNYEQYF.

This clonotype was seen just once. This chain connects TRBV4-1 to TRBJ2-1; 9 bases are shared with TRBD1. Trimming at V came to 0 bases and at J to 6 bases, leaving 3 bases not matched to a gene. Germline CDR1 and CDR2: MGHRA and YSYEKL. The CDR3 runs 15 residues. As DNA, the CDR3 is TGCGCCAGCAGCCAAGAACGGACAGGGGTCAATGAGCAGTTCTTC. It is translated as CASSQERTGVNEQFF.

This clonotype was seen a few times. The gene calls are TRBV15 and TRBJ2-3, with D possibly being TRBD2 (5 bases). This CDR3 spans 12 amino acids. Germline loops: CDR1 LNHNV, CDR2 YYDKDF (reference sequence). Trimming pared 7 bases from V and 6 bases from J, leaving 11 bases between. Here the CDR3 DNA reads TGTGCCACCACAGCGGCTTACGATACGCAGTATTTT. It translates to CATTAAYDTQYF.

This clonotype is deemed medium-sized (0.01 to 0.1%). The J gene is TRBJ1-4, the V gene TRBV7-9; weak D call: TRBD1 (6 bases). Germline loops: CDR1 SEHNR, CDR2 FQNEAQ (reference sequence). V shed 5 bases and J shed 0 bases, with 7 bases lying between them. The CDR3 has 14 amino acids. Here the CDR3 DNA reads TGTGCCAGCAGCCGGACAGCAACTAATGAAAAACTGTTTTTT. It is translated as CASSRTATNEKLFF.

On this clonotype: A junction boundary mismatches the germline segment, possibly from a read error. J is TRBJ2-7 and V is TRBV7-9, with 8 bases fitting TRBD2. Germline-derived CDR1 and CDR2 are SEHNR and FQNEAQ (reference sequence). This CDR3 has 13 amino acids. The CDR3 bases are TGTGCCGGCAGCTCACCGGGAGGGGGGCACCCCTACTTC. Translated: CAGSSPGGGHPYF.

This clonotype was seen a handful of times. The genes are TRBV5-4 and TRBJ2-3, with 9 bases matching TRBD1. The CDR3 consists of 15 residues. The V gene's germline CDR1 is SGHNT and CDR2 YYREEE (reference sequence). With V trimmed by 4 bases and J by 4 bases, 7 bases remained unmatched. The CDR3 protein is CASSAGTGTADTQYF. Written as DNA, the CDR3 is TGTGCCAGCAGCGCCGGGACAGGGACCGCAGATACGCAGTATTTT.

With respect to this clonotype: This may be a read error, as it is one base from a much larger clone. The rearrangement uses TRBV12-3 or TRBV12-4 and TRBJ2-7; D unresolved. There are 12 residues in the CDR3. The CDR3 is CASSKTLYERYF. The CDR3 DNA is TGTGCCAGCAGTAAAACCCTATACGAGCGGTACTTC.

By share, this clonotype ranks as medium-sized. The chain uses TRBV27 and TRBJ1-5; D ambiguous. This CDR3 spans 16 amino acids. Germline CDR1 and CDR2: MNHEY and SMNVEV (reference sequence). V was trimmed by 2 bases and J by 2 bases, leaving 13 bases between them. DNA of the CDR3: TGTGCCAGCAGTTTAAACAGCCCTGGTGGCAATCAGCCCCAGCATTTT. Its translation is CASSLNSPGGNQPQHF.

This clonotype rates as medium-sized. This chain uses TRBV7-6 with TRBJ2-7; TRBD1 or TRBD2 may be the D gene (5 bases each). This CDR3 region has 13 residues. CDR1 is SGHVS and CDR2 is FNYEAQ in the germline V gene. Trimming removed 5 bases at V and 2 bases at J, with 10 bases between. The CDR3 nucleotides are TGTGCCAGCAGCAAGGGACGGGCCTACGAGCAGTACTTC. Its protein product is CASSKGRAYEQYF.

By sample fraction, this clonotype is medium-sized (0.01 to 0.1%). V is TRBV29-1 and J is TRBJ2-3; 9 bases align to TRBD1. The ends lost 3 bases at V and 5 bases at J; junction bases unmatched: 6. Germline loops: CDR1 SQVTM, CDR2 ANQGSEA. CDR3 length: 14 residues. CDR3 bases: TGCAGCGTTGAGTCCCGGGACAGGGTAGATACGCAGTATTTT. It translates to CSVESRDRVDTQYF.

The chain links TRBV28 to TRBJ1-5; perhaps TRBD1 as D (6 bases). In germline, CDR1 is MDHEN, CDR2 SYDVKM. The length of the CDR3 is 15 residues. V was cut by 5 bases and J by 3 bases, with 14 bases left in between. CDR3 sequence (DNA): TGTGCCAGCAGTCCGATCGGGGACACCAATCAGCCCCAGCATTTT. It is translated as CASSPIGDTNQPQHF. The whole variable domain, filled in from reference TRBV28 and TRBJ1-5, reads DVKVTQSSRYLVKRTGEKVFLECVQDMDHENMFWYRQDPGLGLRLIYFSYDVKMKEKGDIPEGYSVSREKKERFSLILESASTNQTSMYLCASSPIGDTNQPQHFGDGTRLSIL.

This clonotype showed up just a few times. The chain uses TRBV19 and TRBJ1-5; no reliable D call. Looked up from germline, CDR1 is LNHDA and CDR2 is SQIVND (reference sequence). The CDR3 length is 14 residues. Between the trimmed V and J ends, which lost 3 bases and 6 bases, there was a span of 12 bases. The CDR3 nucleotides are TGTGCCAGTAGTATGCGAACGTTGGGTCAGCCCCAGCATTTT. Protein sequence: CASSMRTLGQPQHF.

This clonotype appeared a few times. The rearrangement links TRBV13 to TRBJ2-5; no reliable D call. Trimming left V 3 bases short and J 9 bases short, with 11 bases between. From germline, CDR1 is PRHDT and CDR2 FYEKMQ (reference sequence). The CDR3 runs to 12 residues. DNA of the CDR3: TGTGCCAGCAGCTTCCCTGGCGTTCCCCAGTACTTC. This codes for CASSFPGVPQYF.

This clonotype showed up just a few times. The chain joins TRBV12-3 or TRBV12-4 to TRBJ2-3, with TRBD2 matching over 12 bases. The V gene end was trimmed by 6 bases and the J gene end by 5 bases; junction bases not matched to a gene: 9. The CDR3 covers 16 residues. CDR3 in amino acids: CASSNLAGGQGDTQYF. CDR3 in DNA: TGTGCCAGCAGCAATCTAGCGGGGGGGCAGGGAGATACGCAGTATTTT.

This clonotype counts as medium-sized. The V gene is TRBV20-1, the J gene TRBJ2-2, with a weak D call TRBD2 (5 bases). V was cut by 6 bases and J by 3 bases, with 11 bases left in between. CDR3 size: 13 residues. Germline assignment: CDR1 DFQATT and CDR2 SNEGSKA (reference sequence). This chain's CDR3 is CSAWSGDTGELFF. In nucleotides, the CDR3 is TGCAGTGCCTGGTCCGGGGACACCGGGGAGCTGTTTTTT.

This clonotype was seen only a few times. The CDR3 DNA reads as TGTGCCAGCAGCTTAGACGAGCAGTACTTC. This encodes CASSLDEQYF. The V gene is TRBV7-2, the J gene TRBJ2-7; D is unresolved. Trimming left V 1 base short and J 5 bases short, with 0 bases between. Germline V lookup: CDR1 SGHTA, CDR2 FQGNSA. CDR3 length equals 10 residues.

This clonotype is labeled as medium-sized. As DNA, the CDR3 is TGTGCCAGTGGGGGGGGCAATGAGCAGTTCTTC. This translates into CASGGGNEQFF. The chain carries TRBV4-2 and TRBJ2-1, with TRBD2 matching over 7 bases. Losses at the gene ends were 9 bases for V and 6 bases for J; bases not matched to a gene: 2. This CDR3 has 11 residues. Germline values: CDR1 LGHNA, CDR2 YNFKEQ.